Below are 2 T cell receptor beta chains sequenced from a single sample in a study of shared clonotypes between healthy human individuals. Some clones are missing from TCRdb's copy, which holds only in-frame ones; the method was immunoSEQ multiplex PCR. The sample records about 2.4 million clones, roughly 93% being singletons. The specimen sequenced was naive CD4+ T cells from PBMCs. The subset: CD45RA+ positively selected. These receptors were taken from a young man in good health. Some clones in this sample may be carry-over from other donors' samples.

The CDR3 loop is CASSLSGSNTEAFF. DNA of the CDR3: TGTGCCAGCAGCTTAAGTGGCAGCAACACTGAAGCTTTCTTT. The V gene is TRBV7-3, the J gene TRBJ1-1; no clear D gene. The V end was cut by 1 base, the J end by 2 bases, with 8 bases between. The CDR3 totals 14 residues. The V gene's germline CDR1 is SGHTA and CDR2 FQGTGA. Complete variable domain (other parts from reference TRBV7-3 and TRBJ1-1): GAGVSQTPSNKVTEKGKYVELRCDPISGHTALYWYRQSLGQGPEFLIYFQGTGAADDSGLPNDRFFAVRPEGSVSTLKIQRTERGDSAVYLCASSLSGSNTEAFFGQGTRLTVV.

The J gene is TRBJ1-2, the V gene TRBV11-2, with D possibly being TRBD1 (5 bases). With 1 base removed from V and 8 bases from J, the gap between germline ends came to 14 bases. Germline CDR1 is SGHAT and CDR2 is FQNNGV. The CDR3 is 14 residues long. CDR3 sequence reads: CASSLGRGPGGYTF. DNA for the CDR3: TGTGCCAGCAGCTTAGGACGGGGACCGGGGGGCTACACCTTC.